This passage covers 16 T cell receptor beta chains from one sample sequenced in a study of T cells in Graves' hyperthyroidism and ophthalmopathy. Regions amplified from RNA transcripts were the TCR beta CDR3 regions. The HTBI set primed first-round TCR CDR3 RT-PCR. TCRdb processed the multiplex PCR reads anew with MiXCR; each CDR3 protein has one entry. The sample records a few hundred thousand distinct CDR3 sequences, around 46% being singletons. Specimen: peripheral blood or thyroid tissue (not recorded which). These receptors were obtained from a woman aged 18-35 years with Graves' hyperthyroidism.

The chain joins TRBV10-3 to TRBJ1-2; D uncertain. The CDR3 sequence is 15 residues long. V lost 6 bases to trimming and J lost 4 bases, with 18 bases between them. Germline V gives CDR1 ENHRY, CDR2 SYGVKD. In DNA, the CDR3 is TGTGCCATCAGCGGAAGATTGTCGGGGATCTATGGCTACACCTTC. As protein: CAISGRLSGIYGYTF.

This clonotype was recorded many times. The genes are TRBV13 and TRBJ2-6; D is uncertain. V lost 5 bases, J lost 1 base, and 18 bases lay in between. This CDR3 comprises 18 residues. Germline CDR1 PRHDT, CDR2 FYEKMQ (reference sequence). The CDR3 region is CASSPSWLVSSGANVLTF. The CDR3 DNA is TGTGCCAGCAGCCCAAGCTGGTTGGTATCGTCTGGGGCCAACGTCCTGACTTTC.

The genes are TRBV2 and TRBJ2-7, with D possibly TRBD1 on 6 matching bases. Looked up from germline, CDR1 is SNHLY and CDR2 is FYNNEI. The CDR3 consists of 14 residues. V was shortened by 6 bases and J by 2 bases, with 14 bases between the two germline ends. CDR3 protein: CASRLGTKTYEQYF. In nucleotides, the CDR3 is TGTGCCAGCAGACTCGGGACAAAAACCTACGAGCAGTACTTC.

This sequence joins TRBV29-1 and TRBJ2-7; unclear D gene. This CDR3 is 12 amino acids long. CDR1 SQVTM and CDR2 ANQGSEA come from the germline V gene. The V end was cut by 8 bases, the J end by 2 bases, with 13 bases between. DNA for the CDR3: TGCAGCAGCTCGAACGGACCCTACGAGCAGTACTTC. Residues: CSSSNGPYEQYF.

This clonotype showed up many times. The V gene is TRBV6-2 or TRBV6-3, the J gene TRBJ2-7, with D unclear. Trimming pared 5 bases from V and 7 bases from J, leaving 9 bases between. The CDR3 loop spans 11 amino acids. In germline, CDR1 is MNHEY, CDR2 SVGEGT. The CDR3 reads CASSPEREQYF. The CDR3 bases are TGTGCCAGCAGTCCCGAGAGGGAGCAGTACTTC.

The sample holds a few counts of this clonotype. The V and J genes are TRBV5-8 and TRBJ2-2, with a possible D match to TRBD1 (6 bases). Germline V gives CDR1 SGHTS, CDR2 YDEGEE. This CDR3 is 14 amino acids long. Trimming left V 9 bases short and J 6 bases short, with 18 bases between. As DNA, the CDR3 is TGTGCCACCATACACAGGGCAACCCCCGGGGAGCTGTTTTTT. The encoded protein is CATIHRATPGELFF.

This clonotype was observed at least ten times. This chain uses TRBV18 with TRBJ1-1; unclear D gene. V gave up 8 bases and J gave up 0 bases, with 10 bases separating them. The germline V gene has CDR1 KGHSH and CDR2 LQKENI. This CDR3 region has 13 residues. In DNA, the CDR3 is TGTGCCAGCCACCTAAGATTGAACACTGAAGCTTTCTTT. Amino acids: CASHLRLNTEAFF.

The CDR3 loop is CSASGDRGPQHF. CDR3 DNA: TGCAGTGCGTCCGGGGACAGGGGGCCCCAGCATTTT. This chain uses TRBV20-1 with TRBJ1-5; TRBD1 matches 10 bases. There are 12 residues in the CDR3. J was trimmed by 9 bases and V by 6 bases; bases with no gene match: 5. CDR1 is DFQATT, CDR2 SNEGSKA, per germline (reference sequence).

Here the CDR3 reads CSARDRRGVGGELFF. In nucleotides, the CDR3 is TGCAGTGCTAGAGATCGCAGGGGGGTCGGCGGGGAGCTGTTTTTT. The V and J genes are TRBV20-1 and TRBJ2-2; D possibly corresponds to TRBD1 (7 bases). Germline V gene sequence: CDR1 DFQATT, CDR2 SNEGSKA (reference sequence). The CDR3 runs to 15 residues. Trimming removed 0 bases from V and 7 bases from J, with 15 bases in between.

The chain is built from TRBV7-9 and TRBJ1-4, with 8 positions matching TRBD1. The V segment lost 3 bases and the J segment 5 bases; nucleotides outside the gene matches: 5. Germline V gene sequence: CDR1 SEHNR, CDR2 FQNEAQ (reference sequence). The CDR3 covers 15 residues. The CDR3 bases are TGTGCCAGCAGCTTCCGACAGGGGCTAAATGAAAAACTGTTTTTT. It encodes CASSFRQGLNEKLFF.

This clonotype was detected a few times. The chain couples TRBV29-1 to TRBJ2-1; 7 nucleotides match TRBD2. This CDR3 has 13 amino acids. The germline V gene has CDR1 SQVTM and CDR2 ANQGSEA. V trimming: 0 bases; J trimming: 10 bases; junction bases outside the gene matches: 6. In DNA form, the CDR3 reads TGCAGCGTTGAAGAATCGGCGGGAGAGGAGCAGTTCTTC. Residues: CSVEESAGEEQFF.

This rearrangement joins TRBV4-3 to TRBJ2-5; 10 nucleotides align to TRBD1. The CDR3 is 15 residues long. Trimming removed 4 bases from V and 5 bases from J; junction bases left unmatched: 7. CDR1 and CDR2 from the germline V gene are LGHNA and YSLEER. This CDR3 reads CASSPGTGERETQYF. The DNA for the CDR3 is TGCGCCAGCAGCCCGGGGACAGGGGAGCGGGAGACCCAGTACTTC.

In regard to this clonotype: At one end, the junction sequence differs from germline, possibly due to a read error. The V and J genes are TRBV19 and TRBJ2-2; 10 bases align to TRBD1. The CDR3 consists of 16 residues. Looked up from germline, CDR1 is LNHDA and CDR2 is SQIVND (reference sequence). Written as DNA, the CDR3 is TGTGCCAGTAGTAGAGGACAGGGGGTAAACACCGAGGAGCTGTTTTTT. Protein: CASSRGQGVNTEELFF.

Of note for this clonotype: A much larger clone lies a single base off, so this may be a read error. The chain uses TRBV7-9 and TRBJ1-3; no definite D call. The CDR3 length is 14 residues. Germline V gene lookup returns CDR1 SEHNR and CDR2 FQNEAQ (reference sequence). In DNA form, the CDR3 reads TGTGCCAGCAGCTCCCGGACGGCTGGAAACACCATACATTTT. Amino acid sequence: CASSSRTAGNTIHF.

The V call is TRBV7-2, the J call TRBJ2-2, with 11 nucleotides matching TRBD2. The CDR3 is made up of 16 amino acids. The ends lost 8 bases at V and 5 bases at J; junction bases unmatched: 10. Germline CDR1 SGHTA, CDR2 FQGNSA. The CDR3 DNA sequence: TGTGCCAGCTCACCTCTAGCGGGAGGTCAGACCGGGGAGCTGTTTTTT. Translating gives CASSPLAGGQTGELFF.

This clonotype was counted once. This rearrangement joins TRBV2 to TRBJ1-5; 8 bases align to TRBD1. Germline CDR1 reads SNHLY; CDR2 reads FYNNEI. The CDR3 totals 14 residues. This chain's CDR3 is CATSSAGGGQPQHF. The CDR3 DNA reads as TGTGCTACTAGCAGCGCAGGGGGCGGTCAGCCCCAGCATTTT.